The T cell receptor (beta chain) described here comes from a study of T cells after yellow fever vaccination. Study-level results: A minor fraction of clonotypes spanned both CD4 and CD8 compartments. Secondary responses were weaker yet peaked faster, day 5 versus 15. Researchers cautioned that FACS-sorted repertoires could harbor abundant clonotypes contaminating from the bulk population.

In the case of this clonotype: Antigen: not known.

In germline, CDR1 is DFQATT, CDR2 SNEGSKA (reference sequence). Between the trimmed V and J ends, which lost 2 bases and 2 bases, there was a span of 15 bases. CDR3 length equals 15 residues. By 5'RACE template switching, TCR cDNA was produced, with a universal primer site and UMIs added in the process. In TCRdb, the 5' RACE reads were re-called with MiXCR into one record per CDR3 protein. The sample has 300,000 to 350,000 distinct CDR3 sequences; approximately 4.2% are singletons. This receptor was identified in a man aged 18 to 30 who received the YFV17D yellow fever vaccine. Sample: PBMCs, taken 5 days after the yellow fever booster vaccination. The V call is TRBV20-1, the J call TRBJ2-5; D gene ambiguous. The CDR3 is CSARLGLGSQETQYF. For the CDR3, the DNA is TGCAGTGCTAGACTCGGATTAGGGTCGCAAGAGACCCAGTACTTC.